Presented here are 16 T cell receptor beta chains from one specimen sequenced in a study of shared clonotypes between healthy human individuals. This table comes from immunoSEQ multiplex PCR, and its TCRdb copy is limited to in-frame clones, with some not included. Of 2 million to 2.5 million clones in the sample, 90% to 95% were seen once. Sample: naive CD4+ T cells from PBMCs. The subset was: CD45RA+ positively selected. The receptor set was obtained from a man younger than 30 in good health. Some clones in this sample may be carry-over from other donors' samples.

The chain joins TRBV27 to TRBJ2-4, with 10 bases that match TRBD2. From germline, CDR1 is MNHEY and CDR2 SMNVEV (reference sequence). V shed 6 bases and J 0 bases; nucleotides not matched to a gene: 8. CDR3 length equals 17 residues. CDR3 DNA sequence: TGTGCCAGCAGACCGCGCGGACTAGCGGTAGCCAAAAACATTCAGTACTTC. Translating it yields CASRPRGLAVAKNIQYF.

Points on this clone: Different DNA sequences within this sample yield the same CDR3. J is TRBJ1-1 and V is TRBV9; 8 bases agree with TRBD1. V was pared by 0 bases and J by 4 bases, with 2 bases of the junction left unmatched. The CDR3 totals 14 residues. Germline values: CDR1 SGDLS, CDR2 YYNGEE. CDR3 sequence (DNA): TGTGCCAGCAGCGTAGCAGGGGGCGGCACTGAAGCTTTCTTT. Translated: CASSVAGGGTEAFF.

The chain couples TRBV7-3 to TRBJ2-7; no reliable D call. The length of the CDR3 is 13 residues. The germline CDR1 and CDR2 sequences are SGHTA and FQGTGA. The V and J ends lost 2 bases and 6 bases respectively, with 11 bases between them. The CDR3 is CASSLSGVGEQYF. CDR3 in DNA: TGTGCCAGCAGCTTATCTGGGGTCGGCGAGCAGTACTTC.

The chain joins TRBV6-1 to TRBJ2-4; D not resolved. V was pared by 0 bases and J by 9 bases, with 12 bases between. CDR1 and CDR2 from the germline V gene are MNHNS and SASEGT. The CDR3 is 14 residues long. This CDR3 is CASSEAGLLPIQYF. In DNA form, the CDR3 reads TGTGCCAGCAGTGAAGCAGGTCTCCTTCCCATTCAGTACTTC.

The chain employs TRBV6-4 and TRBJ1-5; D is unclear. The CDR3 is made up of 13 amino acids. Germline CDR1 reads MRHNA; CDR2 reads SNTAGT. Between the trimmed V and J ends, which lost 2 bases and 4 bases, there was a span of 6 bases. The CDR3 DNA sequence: TGTGCCAGCAGTGACAACAGAAATCAGCCCCAGCATTTT. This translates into CASSDNRNQPQHF.

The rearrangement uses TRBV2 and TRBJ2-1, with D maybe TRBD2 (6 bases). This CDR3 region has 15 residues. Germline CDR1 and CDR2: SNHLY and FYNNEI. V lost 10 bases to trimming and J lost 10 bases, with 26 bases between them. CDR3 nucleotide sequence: TGTGCCAACTCGGGCGGGACTGCCATTGGAGTCGAGCAGTTCTTC. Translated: CANSGGTAIGVEQFF.

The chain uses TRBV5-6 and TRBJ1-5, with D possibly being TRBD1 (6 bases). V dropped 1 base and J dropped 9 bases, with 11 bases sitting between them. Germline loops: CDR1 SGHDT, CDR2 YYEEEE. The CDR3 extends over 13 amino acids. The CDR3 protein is CASSLRGSRPQHF. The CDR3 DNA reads TGTGCCAGCAGCTTGAGGGGGTCGAGGCCCCAGCATTTT.

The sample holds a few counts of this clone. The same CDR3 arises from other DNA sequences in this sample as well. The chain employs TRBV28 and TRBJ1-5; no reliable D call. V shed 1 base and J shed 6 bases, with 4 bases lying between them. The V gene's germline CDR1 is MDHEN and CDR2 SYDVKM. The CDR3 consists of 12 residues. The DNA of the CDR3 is TGTGCCAGCAGTTTATTTGTTCAGCCCCAGCATTTT. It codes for CASSLFVQPQHF.

CDR3 protein: CAWSTGTGGNEQFF. In nucleotides, the CDR3 is TGTGCCTGGAGCACCGGGACAGGGGGTAATGAGCAGTTCTTC. J is TRBJ2-1 and V is TRBV30; 11 bases are a match to TRBD1. The CDR3 is made up of 14 amino acids. CDR1 GTSNPN and CDR2 SVGIG come from the germline V gene (reference sequence). V gave up 3 bases and J gave up 7 bases; unmatched junction bases: 5.

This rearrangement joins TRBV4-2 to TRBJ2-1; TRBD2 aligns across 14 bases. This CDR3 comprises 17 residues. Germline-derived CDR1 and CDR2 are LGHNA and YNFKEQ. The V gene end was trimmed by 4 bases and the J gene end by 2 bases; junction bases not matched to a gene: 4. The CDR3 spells CASSRGTSGSTYNEQFF. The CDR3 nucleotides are TGTGCCAGCAGCCGAGGGACTAGCGGGAGTACCTACAATGAGCAGTTCTTC.

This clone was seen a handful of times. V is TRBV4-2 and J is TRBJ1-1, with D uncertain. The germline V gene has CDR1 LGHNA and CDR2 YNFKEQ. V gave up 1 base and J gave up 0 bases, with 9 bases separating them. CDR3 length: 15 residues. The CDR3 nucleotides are TGTGCCAGCAGCCAAGGCTCGGCGATGAACACTGAAGCTTTCTTT. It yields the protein CASSQGSAMNTEAFF.

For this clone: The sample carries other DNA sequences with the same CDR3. The CDR3: CASSVRGVTDTQYF. CDR3 nucleotide sequence: TGTGCCAGCAGCGTAAGGGGCGTGACAGATACGCAGTATTTT. The chain couples TRBV9 to TRBJ2-3; D may be TRBD1 (5 bases). Trimming took 1 base from V and 3 from J, leaving 9 bases between them. Per germline, CDR1 SGDLS and CDR2 YYNGEE. CDR3 length: 14 residues.

Here the CDR3 reads CSATGQMEAEAFF. The CDR3 DNA follows: TGCAGCGCTACGGGACAGATGGAAGCTGAAGCTTTCTTT. J is TRBJ1-1 and V is TRBV29-1; 7 bases align to TRBD1. The CDR3 is made up of 13 amino acids. Germline V gene sequence: CDR1 SQVTM, CDR2 ANQGSEA. The junction had 11 bases not matched to a gene; V was cut back by 7 bases and J by 6 bases.

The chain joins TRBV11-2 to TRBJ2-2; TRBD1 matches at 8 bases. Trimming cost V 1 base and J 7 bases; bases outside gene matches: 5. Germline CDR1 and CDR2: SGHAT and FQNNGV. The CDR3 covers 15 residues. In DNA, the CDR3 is TGTGCCAGCAGCTTAGTTCGCAGGGGGCACGGGGAGCTGTTTTTT. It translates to CASSLVRRGHGELFF.

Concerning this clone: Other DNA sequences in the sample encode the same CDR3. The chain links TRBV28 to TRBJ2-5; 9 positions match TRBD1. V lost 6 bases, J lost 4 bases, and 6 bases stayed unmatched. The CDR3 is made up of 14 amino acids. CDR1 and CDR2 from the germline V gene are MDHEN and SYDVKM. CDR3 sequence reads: CASSWDREGETQYF. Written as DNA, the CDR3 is TGTGCCAGCAGCTGGGACAGGGAAGGAGAGACCCAGTACTTC.

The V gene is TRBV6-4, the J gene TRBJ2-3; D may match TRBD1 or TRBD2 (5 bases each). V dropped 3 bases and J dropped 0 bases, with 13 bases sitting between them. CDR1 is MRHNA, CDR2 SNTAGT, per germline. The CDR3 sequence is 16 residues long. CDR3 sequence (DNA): TGTGCCAGCAGTGAATCCCGGGGCTTTAGCACAGATACGCAGTATTTT. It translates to CASSESRGFSTDTQYF.